The rows below give T cell receptor beta chains drawn from one sample of a study of blood T cell repertoires in COVID-19. Sequencing used immunoSEQ multiplex PCR; TCRdb keeps in-frame clones, though not all of them. The sample includes roughly 220,000 clones, approximately 83% of them seen just once. The sequenced sample consisted of PBMCs or T cells enriched from blood (not recorded which). The origin of the receptors is a woman in her 40s with acute COVID-19. Each CDR3 is given with its conserved first and last residue. The order of the fields is J gene, D gene, V gene, clone size, CDR3 DNA, CDR3 protein. D genes are given only for firm matches. Not every row has a clone size; where given, it reads once, few, many or a size class.

TRBJ2-7	-	TRBV5-1	-	TGCGCCAGCAGCTCTCAGACTCCCAACGGTGAGCAGTACTTC	CASSSQTPNGEQYF
TRBJ2-3	TRBD2	TRBV9	-	TGTGCCAGCAGCGTAGGAGGGACTAGCGTAGATACGCAGTATTTT	CASSVGGTSVDTQYF
TRBJ1-5	-	TRBV19	-	TGTGCCAGTAGTATAGCGGCAGGCTTCAATCAGCCCCAGCATTTT	CASSIAAGFNQPQHF
TRBJ2-2	-	TRBV27	-	TGTGCCAGCAGTTTAAGTCGGAGTTTTAACACCGGGGAGCTGTTTTTT	CASSLSRSFNTGELFF
TRBJ1-3	TRBD1	TRBV2	-	TGTGCCAGCAGGACGGGGACAGGGGGCGAAAACACCATATATTTT	CASRTGTGGENTIYF
TRBJ1-6	-	TRBV6-5	-	TGTGCCAGCAGTTACGGGGGGGGAATCCCACCCCTCCACTTT	CASSYGGGIPPLHF
TRBJ2-1	TRBD2	TRBV3-1/TRBV3-2	-	TGTGCCAGCAGCCCCTGGGACGGGGGGTACAATGAGCAGTTCTTC	CASSPWDGGYNEQFF
TRBJ2-1	-	TRBV19	-	TGTGCCAGTAGTAAAACCTCCCAGGGGATTAGGAATGAGCAGTTCTTC	CASSKTSQGIRNEQFF
TRBJ1-3	-	TRBV6-5	-	TGTGCCAGCAGTTCAGGGAAACCTGGAAACACCATATATTTT	CASSSGKPGNTIYF
TRBJ2-1	-	TRBV28	-	TGTGCCAGTTTGGATCTTTCACGGGCCTACAATGAGCAGTTCTTC	CASLDLSRAYNEQFF
TRBJ2-1	-	TRBV9	once	TGTGCCAGCAGCGTAGGCTCTCAGACCTACAATGAGCAGTTCTTC	CASSVGSQTYNEQFF
TRBJ2-7	-	TRBV7-2	-	TGTGCCAGCAGGCTATCCTACGAGCAGTACTTC	CASRLSYEQYF
TRBJ2-7	TRBD2	TRBV25-1	-	TGTGCCAGCAGTGAACCGGGACTAGCGGTCTACGAGCAGTACTTC	CASSEPGLAVYEQYF
TRBJ1-6	TRBD1	TRBV5-5	-	TGTGCCACCCAACAGGGGGGCCCCGGGGCACCCCTCCACTTT	CATQQGGPGAPLHF
TRBJ2-1	-	TRBV29-1	-	TGCAGCGTTGGAACCCCCCCGAGGAGGGGCAATGAGCAGTTCTTC	CSVGTPPRRGNEQFF
TRBJ2-1	TRBD1	TRBV10-3	-	TGTGCCATCAGTGAGTACCAGACAGGGTCCAATGAGCAGTTCTTC	CAISEYQTGSNEQFF